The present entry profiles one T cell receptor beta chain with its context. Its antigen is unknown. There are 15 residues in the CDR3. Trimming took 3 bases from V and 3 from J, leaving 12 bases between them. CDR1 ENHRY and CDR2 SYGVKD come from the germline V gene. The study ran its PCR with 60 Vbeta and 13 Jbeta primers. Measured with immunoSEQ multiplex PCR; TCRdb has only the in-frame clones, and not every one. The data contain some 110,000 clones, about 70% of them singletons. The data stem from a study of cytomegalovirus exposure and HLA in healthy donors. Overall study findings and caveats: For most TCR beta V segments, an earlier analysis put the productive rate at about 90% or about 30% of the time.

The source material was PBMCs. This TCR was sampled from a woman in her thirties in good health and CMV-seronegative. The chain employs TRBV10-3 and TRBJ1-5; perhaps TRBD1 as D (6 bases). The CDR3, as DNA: TGTGCCATCAGTGATTACGGACAGACCAATCAGCCCCAGCATTTT. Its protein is CAISDYGQTNQPQHF.